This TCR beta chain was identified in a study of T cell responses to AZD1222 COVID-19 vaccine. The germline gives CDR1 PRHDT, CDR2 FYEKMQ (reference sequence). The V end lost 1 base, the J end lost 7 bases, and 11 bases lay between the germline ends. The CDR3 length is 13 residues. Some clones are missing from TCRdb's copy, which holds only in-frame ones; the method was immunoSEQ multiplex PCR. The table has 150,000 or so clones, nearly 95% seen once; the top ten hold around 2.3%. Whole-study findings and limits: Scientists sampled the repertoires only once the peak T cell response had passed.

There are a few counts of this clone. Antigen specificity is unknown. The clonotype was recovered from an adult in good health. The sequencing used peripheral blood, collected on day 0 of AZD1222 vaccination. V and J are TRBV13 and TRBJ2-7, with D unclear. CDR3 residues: CASSLAPLQEQYF. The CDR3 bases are TGTGCCAGCAGCTTAGCACCCCTGCAGGAGCAGTACTTC. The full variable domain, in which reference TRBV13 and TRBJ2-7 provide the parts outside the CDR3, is AAGVIQSPRHLIKEKRETATLKCYPIPRHDTVYWYQQGPGQDPQFLISFYEKMQSDKGSIPDRFSAQQFSDYHSELNMSSLELGDSALYFCASSLAPLQEQYFGPGTRLTVT.